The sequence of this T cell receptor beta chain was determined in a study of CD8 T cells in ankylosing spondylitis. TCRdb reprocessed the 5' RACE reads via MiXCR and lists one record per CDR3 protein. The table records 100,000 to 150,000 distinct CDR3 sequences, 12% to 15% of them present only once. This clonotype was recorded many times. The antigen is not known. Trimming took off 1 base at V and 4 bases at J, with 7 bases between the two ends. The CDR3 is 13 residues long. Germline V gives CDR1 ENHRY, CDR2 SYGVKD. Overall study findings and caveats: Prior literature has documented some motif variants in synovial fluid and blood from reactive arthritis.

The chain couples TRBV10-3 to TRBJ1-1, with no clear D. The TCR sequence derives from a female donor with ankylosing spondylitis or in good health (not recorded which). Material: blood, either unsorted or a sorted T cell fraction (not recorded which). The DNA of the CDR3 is TGTGCCATCAGTGAGTTGGTGGTCACTGAAGCTTTCTTT. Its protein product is CAISELVVTEAFF.